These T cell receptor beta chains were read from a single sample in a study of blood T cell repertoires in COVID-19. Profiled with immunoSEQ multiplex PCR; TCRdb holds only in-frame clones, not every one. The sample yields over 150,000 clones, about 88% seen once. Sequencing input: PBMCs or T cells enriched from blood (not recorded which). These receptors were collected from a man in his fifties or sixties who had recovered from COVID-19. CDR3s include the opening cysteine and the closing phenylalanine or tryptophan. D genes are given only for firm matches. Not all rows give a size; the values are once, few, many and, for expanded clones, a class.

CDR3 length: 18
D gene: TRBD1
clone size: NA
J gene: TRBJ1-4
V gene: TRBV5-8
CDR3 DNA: TGTGCCAGCAGCTCCCTGGCGGCAGGGGGGAGGACTAATGAAAAACTGTTTTTT
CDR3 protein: CASSSLAAGGRTNEKLFF

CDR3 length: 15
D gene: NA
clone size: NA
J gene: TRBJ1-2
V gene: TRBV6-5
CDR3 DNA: TGTGCCAGCAGTTACTCCCAGGGAGCGGGTTCTGGCTACACCTTC
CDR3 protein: CASSYSQGAGSGYTF

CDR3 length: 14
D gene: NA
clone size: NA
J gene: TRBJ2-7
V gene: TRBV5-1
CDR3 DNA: TGCGCCAGCAGCTTGGCCTTCGGGGCCTACGAGCAGTACTTC
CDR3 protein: CASSLAFGAYEQYF

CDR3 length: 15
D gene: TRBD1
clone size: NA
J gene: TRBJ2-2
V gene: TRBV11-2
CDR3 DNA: TGTGCCAGCAGCCCGAGGACAGGAGCAACCGGGGAGCTGTTTTTT
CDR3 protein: CASSPRTGATGELFF

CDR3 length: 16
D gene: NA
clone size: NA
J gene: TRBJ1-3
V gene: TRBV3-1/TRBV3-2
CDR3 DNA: TGTGCCAGCAGCCAAGATCGGCGGGGGCAAAGAAACACCATATATTTT
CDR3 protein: CASSQDRRGQRNTIYF

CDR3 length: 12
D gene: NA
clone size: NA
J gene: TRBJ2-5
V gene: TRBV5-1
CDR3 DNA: TGCGCCAGCAGCTTGGACACGGAGACCCAGTACTTC
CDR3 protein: CASSLDTETQYF

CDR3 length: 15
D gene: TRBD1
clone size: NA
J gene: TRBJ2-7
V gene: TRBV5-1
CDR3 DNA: TGCGCCAGCAGCGGGTGGACAGGGAGGTCCTACGAGCAGTACTTC
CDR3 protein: CASSGWTGRSYEQYF

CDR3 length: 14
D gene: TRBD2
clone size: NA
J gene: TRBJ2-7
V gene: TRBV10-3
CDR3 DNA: TGTGCCATTCGGGGACTAGCGGGGGGGAACGAGCAGTACTTC
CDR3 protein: CAIRGLAGGNEQYF

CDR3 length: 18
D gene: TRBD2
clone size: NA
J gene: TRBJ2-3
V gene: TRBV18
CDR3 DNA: TGTGCCAGCTCACCAGTCGTTCGCGGACTAGCGGGGATAGATACGCAGTATTTT
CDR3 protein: CASSPVVRGLAGIDTQYF

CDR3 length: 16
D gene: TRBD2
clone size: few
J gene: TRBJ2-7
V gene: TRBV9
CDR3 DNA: TGTGCCAGCAGCGTAGAAAGCGGGGGGCCCCCCTACGAGCAGTACTTC
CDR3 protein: CASSVESGGPPYEQYF

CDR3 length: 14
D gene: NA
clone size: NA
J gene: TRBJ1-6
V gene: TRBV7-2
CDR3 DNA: TGTGCCAGCAGCTCCGACATAGATAATTCACCCCTCCACTTT
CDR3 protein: CASSSDIDNSPLHF

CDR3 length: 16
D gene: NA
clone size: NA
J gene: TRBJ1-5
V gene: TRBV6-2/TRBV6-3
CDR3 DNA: TGTGCCAGCAGTTCAATACAGGGTCGTGGCAATCAGCCCCAGCATTTT
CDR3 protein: CASSSIQGRGNQPQHF

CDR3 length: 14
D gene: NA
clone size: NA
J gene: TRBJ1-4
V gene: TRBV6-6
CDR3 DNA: TGTGCCAGCAGTTACCTCGGAACTAATGAAAAACTGTTTTTT
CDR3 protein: CASSYLGTNEKLFF

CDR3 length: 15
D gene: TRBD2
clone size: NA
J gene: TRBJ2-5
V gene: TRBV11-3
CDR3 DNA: TGTGCCAGCAGCTCGGGACTAGCGGGGGGCGAGACCCAGTACTTC
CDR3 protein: CASSSGLAGGETQYF